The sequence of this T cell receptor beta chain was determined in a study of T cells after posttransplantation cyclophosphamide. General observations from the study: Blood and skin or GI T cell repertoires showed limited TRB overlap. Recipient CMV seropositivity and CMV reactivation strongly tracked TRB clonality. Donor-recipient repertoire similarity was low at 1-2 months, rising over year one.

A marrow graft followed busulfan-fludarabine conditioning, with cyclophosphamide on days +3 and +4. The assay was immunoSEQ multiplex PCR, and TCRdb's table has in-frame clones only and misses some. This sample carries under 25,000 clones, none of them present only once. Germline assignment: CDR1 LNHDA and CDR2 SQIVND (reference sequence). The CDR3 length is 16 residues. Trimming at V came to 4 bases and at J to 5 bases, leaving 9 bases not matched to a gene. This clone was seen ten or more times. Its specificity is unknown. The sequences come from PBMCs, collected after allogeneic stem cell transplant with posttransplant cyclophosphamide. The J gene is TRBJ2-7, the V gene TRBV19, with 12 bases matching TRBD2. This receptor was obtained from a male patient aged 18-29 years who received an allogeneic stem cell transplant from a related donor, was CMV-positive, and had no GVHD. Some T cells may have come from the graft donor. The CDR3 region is CASSKLAGGRIHEQYF. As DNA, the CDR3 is TGTGCCAGTAGTAAACTAGCGGGAGGTCGCATCCACGAGCAGTACTTC.